This TCR beta chain was recorded in a study of chemoradiotherapy in HPV16-positive cancers (dated by TCRdb to 2022 to 2024). Regarding the complete study: Candidate HPV-specific T-cell clones and common TCR motifs were defined by functional T-cell assays performed on cells from two HPV16-positive patients. The study asked whether T-cell immunity to the HPV oncoproteins E6 and E7 changes during chemoradiotherapy and whether this immunity affects survival. TCR repertoires from roughly 87 patients with HPV-related cancers were then used to track the candidate HPV-specific TCRs and motifs.

The germline V gene (reference sequence) gives CDR1 as LNHDA and CDR2 as SQIVND. V ends up 6 bases short and J 6 bases short, with an unmatched junction base count of 7. The CDR3 runs 14 amino acids, cysteine and phenylalanine included. The retained sequence is limited to the CDR3, 42 bases, with the frame set at the first base. The study at large found these results: In HPV16-positive patients, expansion of HPV-responsive T cells during chemoradiotherapy was associated with improved recurrence-free survival. Only a couple of HPV16-positive patients were used to derive the functional definition of HPV-specific T cells, and the survival association was reported for HPV16-positive patients. Expansion of candidate HPV-specific clones and E7-related TCR motifs was observed in the tumor microenvironment during treatment, whereas no such expansion was observed for non-HPV-specific T cells.

Worth noting for this clone: Its target antigen remains unknown. The sample holds no much larger clone one base away, and base qualities are not on file.

Repertoires were sampled repeatedly over the course of chemoradiotherapy so that clonal expansion in the tumor microenvironment could be followed. Libraries were constructed by the immunoSEQ multiplex PCR assay. The table was pulled from immuneACCESS by TCRdb, which kept in-frame rearrangements only. Such tables lose some clones; where checked, under half of the loss comes from unresolved V genes, and the rest has no known cause. In this sample the table shows around 2,000 clones, about nine tenths of which occur a single time. The ten largest clonotypes hold more than 4.5% of the sample. Recombination joined TRBV19 with TRBJ2-1, with TRBD2 matching 8 junction bases. This clonotype originated in a human donor with HPV-associated anogenital cancer. Sequencing used tumor tissue, obtained from a patient who underwent chemoradiotherapy. The nucleotide sequence reads TGTGCCAGTAGAGTACCGGGAGGGCCCAATGAGCAGTTCTTC. It translates as CASRVPGGPNEQFF.